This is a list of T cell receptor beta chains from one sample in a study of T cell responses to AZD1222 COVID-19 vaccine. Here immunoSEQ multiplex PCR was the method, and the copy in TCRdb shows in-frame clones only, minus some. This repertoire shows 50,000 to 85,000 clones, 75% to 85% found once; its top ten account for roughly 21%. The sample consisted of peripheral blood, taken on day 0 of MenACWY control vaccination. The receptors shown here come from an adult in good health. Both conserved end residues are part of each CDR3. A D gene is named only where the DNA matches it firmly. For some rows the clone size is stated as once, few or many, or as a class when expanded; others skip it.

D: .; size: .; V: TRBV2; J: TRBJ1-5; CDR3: CASSEGSFAGGGQPQHF; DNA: TGTGCCAGCAGTGAGGGGAGTTTTGCAGGAGGAGGTCAGCCCCAGCATTTT
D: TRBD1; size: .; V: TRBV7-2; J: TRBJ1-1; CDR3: CASSFMGQPFRTEAFF; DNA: TGTGCCAGCAGCTTTATGGGACAGCCTTTCCGGACTGAAGCTTTCTTT
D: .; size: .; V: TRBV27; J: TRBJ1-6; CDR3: CASSLSDYNSPLHF; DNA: TGTGCCAGCAGTTTATCGGATTATAATTCACCCCTCCACTTT
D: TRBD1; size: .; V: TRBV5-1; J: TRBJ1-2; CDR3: CASTQSGQGTSGYTF; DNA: TGCGCCAGCACCCAATCGGGACAGGGAACGAGCGGCTACACCTTC
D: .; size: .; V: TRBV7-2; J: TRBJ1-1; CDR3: CASSSDGITEAFF; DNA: TGTGCCAGCAGCTCGGACGGAATCACTGAAGCTTTCTTT
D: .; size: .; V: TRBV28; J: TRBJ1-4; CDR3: CASSPPVGVNEKLFF; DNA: TGTGCCAGCAGCCCTCCCGTTGGAGTGAATGAAAAACTGTTTTTT
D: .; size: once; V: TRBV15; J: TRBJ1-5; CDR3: CATSRRAGLNQPQHF; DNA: TGTGCCACCAGCAGAAGGGCAGGTCTCAATCAGCCCCAGCATTTT
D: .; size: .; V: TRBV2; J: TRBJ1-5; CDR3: CASSLRASNQPQHF; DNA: TGTGCCAGCAGTTTGAGGGCTAGCAATCAGCCCCAGCATTTT
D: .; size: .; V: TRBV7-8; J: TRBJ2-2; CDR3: CASGPGDRPTGELFF; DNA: TGTGCCAGCGGTCCCGGAGACAGACCCACCGGGGAGCTGTTTTTT
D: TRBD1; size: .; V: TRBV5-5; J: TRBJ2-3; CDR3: CASSLLGTGGIDTQYF; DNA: TGTGCCAGCAGCTTGTTAGGGACAGGGGGAATAGATACGCAGTATTTT
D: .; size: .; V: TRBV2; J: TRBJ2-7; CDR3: CASSEGREQYF; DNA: TGTGCCAGCAGTGAAGGTCGGGAGCAGTACTTC
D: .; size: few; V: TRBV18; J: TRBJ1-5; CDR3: CASSRASNQPQHF; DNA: TGTGCCAGCTCACGGGCCAGCAATCAGCCCCAGCATTTT
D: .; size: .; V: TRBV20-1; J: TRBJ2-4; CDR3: CSASDGGSGSKNIQYF; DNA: TGCAGTGCTAGTGATGGTGGGAGTGGGTCCAAAAACATTCAGTACTTC
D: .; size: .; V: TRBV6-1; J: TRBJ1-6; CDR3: CASSEAISDSDSPLHF; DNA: TGTGCCAGCAGTGAAGCAATTTCGGACAGCGATTCACCCCTCCACTTT
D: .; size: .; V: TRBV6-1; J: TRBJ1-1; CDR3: CASSEVGFQNTEAFF; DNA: TGTGCCAGCAGTGAAGTGGGATTCCAGAACACTGAAGCTTTCTTT
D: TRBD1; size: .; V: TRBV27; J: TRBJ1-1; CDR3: CASSSQPGTKGAATEAFF; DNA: TGTGCCAGCAGTTCGCAACCCGGGACCAAGGGGGCCGCCACTGAAGCTTTCTTT
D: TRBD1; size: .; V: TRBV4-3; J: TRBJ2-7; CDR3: CASSQDHRGPYEQYF; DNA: TGCGCCAGCAGCCAAGATCACAGGGGACCCTACGAGCAGTACTTC
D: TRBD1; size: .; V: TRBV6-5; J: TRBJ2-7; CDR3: CASSYSASGTGSEQYF; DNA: TGTGCCAGCAGTTACTCGGCTTCCGGGACAGGGTCTGAGCAGTACTTC
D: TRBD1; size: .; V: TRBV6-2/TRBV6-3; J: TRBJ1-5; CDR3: CASSLPDLGQGQPQHF; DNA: TGTGCCAGCAGCCTACCAGACTTGGGACAGGGACAGCCCCAGCATTTT
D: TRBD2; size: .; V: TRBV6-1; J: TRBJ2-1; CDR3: CASSGYLTSGKSNEQFF; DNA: TGTGCCAGCAGTGGTTACCTGACTAGCGGGAAATCTAATGAGCAGTTCTTC
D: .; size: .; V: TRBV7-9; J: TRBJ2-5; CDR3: CASSPRGPETQYF; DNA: TGTGCCAGCAGCCCTCGAGGTCCGGAGACCCAGTACTTC
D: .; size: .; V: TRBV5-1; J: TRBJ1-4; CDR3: CASSPGSATNEKLFF; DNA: TGCGCCAGCAGCCCCGGGTCAGCAACTAATGAAAAACTGTTTTTT
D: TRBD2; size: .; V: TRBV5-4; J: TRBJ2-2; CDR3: CASSPGTSLNTGELFF; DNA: TGTGCCAGCAGCCCCGGGACTAGCCTGAACACCGGGGAGCTGTTTTTT
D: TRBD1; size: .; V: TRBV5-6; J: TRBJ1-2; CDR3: CASSVGQGDYGYTF; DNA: TGTGCCAGCAGCGTAGGACAGGGAGACTATGGCTACACCTTC
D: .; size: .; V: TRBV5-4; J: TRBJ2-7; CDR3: CASSLGGVYEQYF; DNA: TGTGCCAGCAGCTTGGGAGGAGTCTACGAGCAGTACTTC
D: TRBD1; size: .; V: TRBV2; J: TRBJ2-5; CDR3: CASSNRGAAETQYF; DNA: TGTGCCAGCAGTAACAGGGGGGCGGCGGAGACCCAGTACTTC
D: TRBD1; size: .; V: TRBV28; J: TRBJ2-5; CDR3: CASSTPGQQETQYF; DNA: TGTGCCAGCAGTACGCCGGGACAGCAAGAGACCCAGTACTTC
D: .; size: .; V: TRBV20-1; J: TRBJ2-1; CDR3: CSAETYNEQFF; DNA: TGCAGTGCAGAGACCTACAATGAGCAGTTCTTC
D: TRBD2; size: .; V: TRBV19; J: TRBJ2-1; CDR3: CASSTQAGGEQFF; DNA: TGTGCCAGTAGTACCCAAGCGGGAGGGGAGCAGTTCTTC
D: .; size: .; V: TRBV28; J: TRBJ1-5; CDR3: CASSPTDTFNQPQHF; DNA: TGTGCCAGCAGTCCAACGGACACGTTCAATCAGCCCCAGCATTTT
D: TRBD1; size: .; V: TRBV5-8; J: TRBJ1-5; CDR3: CASSLQGSQPQHF; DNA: TGTGCCAGCAGCTTACAGGGGAGTCAGCCCCAGCATTTT
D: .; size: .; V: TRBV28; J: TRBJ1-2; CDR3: CASSYAGYGYTF; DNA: TGTGCCAGCAGTTACGCTGGCTATGGCTACACCTTC
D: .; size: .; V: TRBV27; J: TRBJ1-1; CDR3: CASSSRPGEAFF; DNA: TGTGCCAGCAGTAGCCGTCCCGGGGAAGCTTTCTTT
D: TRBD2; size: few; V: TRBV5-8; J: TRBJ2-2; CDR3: CASSLVRLAGEVGELFF; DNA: TGTGCCAGCAGCTTGGTCCGACTAGCGGGAGAGGTCGGGGAGCTGTTTTTT
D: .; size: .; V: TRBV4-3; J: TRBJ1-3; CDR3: CASSQAFPGRASGNTIYF; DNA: TGCGCCAGCAGCCAGGCTTTTCCGGGACGGGCCTCTGGAAACACCATATATTTT
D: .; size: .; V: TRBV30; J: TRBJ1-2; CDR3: CAWSVGSGYGYTF; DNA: TGTGCCTGGAGTGTGGGATCGGGATATGGCTACACCTTC
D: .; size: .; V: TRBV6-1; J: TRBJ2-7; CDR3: CASSEEGSATYEQYF; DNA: TGTGCCAGCAGTGAAGAGGGCAGTGCTACCTACGAGCAGTACTTC
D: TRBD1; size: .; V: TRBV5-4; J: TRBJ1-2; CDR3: CASSLLQGGVDGYTF; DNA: TGTGCCAGCAGCTTGCTGCAGGGGGGCGTGGATGGCTACACCTTC
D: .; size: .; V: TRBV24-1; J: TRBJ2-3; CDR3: CATSLGGTDTQYF; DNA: TGTGCCACCAGTCTGGGAGGCACAGATACGCAGTATTTT
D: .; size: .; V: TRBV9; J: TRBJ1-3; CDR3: CASSVAASSGNTIYF; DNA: TGTGCCAGCAGCGTTGCAGCAAGCTCTGGAAACACCATATATTTT
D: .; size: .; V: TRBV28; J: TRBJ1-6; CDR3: CASNLGSSPLHF; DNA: TGTGCCAGCAATCTGGGGAGTTCACCCCTCCACTTT